This T cell receptor (beta chain) was observed in a study of control samples from healthy donors and cancer patients. Using immunoSEQ multiplex PCR, the repertoire was profiled, and TCRdb retains in-frame clones only, with some absent. The table lists 100,000 to 150,000 clones, 80% to 95% of them singletons. This CDR3 is 15 amino acids long. CDR1 SEHNR and CDR2 FQNEAQ come from the germline V gene (reference sequence). The ends were cut back, 0 bases at V and 5 bases at J, with 11 bases in the middle. Sequenced sample: PBMCs. J is TRBJ1-5 and V is TRBV7-9; D uncertain. This clonotype was obtained from a man older than 75 with head and neck cancer. CDR3 coding DNA: TGTGCCAGCAGCTTAGCGGGCAGGATAGATCAGCCCCAGCATTTT. Protein sequence: CASSLAGRIDQPQHF.